Shown below are 7 T cell receptor beta chains from a single sample sequenced in a study of blood T cell repertoires in COVID-19 (dated by TCRdb to the early 2020s). Preparation of the library involved the immunoSEQ multiplex PCR assay. TCRdb stores this immuneACCESS table with in-frame sequences only. Part of the clones is absent; in the studies checked, under half of the shortfall reflects unresolved V genes, and no reason is known for the rest. For this sample there are tens of thousands of clones; roughly 78% appear just once. The ten largest clones take up 15% to 20% of the sample. Source material: peripheral blood. The receptors shown here come from a man aged 70-80 years with acute or convalescent COVID-19.

V gene TRBV27 combines with J gene TRBJ1-2; 9 bases agree with TRBD1. The CDR3 runs to 13 residues. Per the germline V gene, CDR1 is MNHEY and CDR2 is SMNVEV (reference sequence). The trim removed 4 bases at V and 8 bases at J, leaving 5 bases unmatched. In DNA, the CDR3 is TGTGCCAGCAGTTACAGGGGGCAAAGCGGCTACACCTTC. It codes for CASSYRGQSGYTF.

V gene TRBV5-1 combines with J gene TRBJ1-1; the match to TRBD1 covers 10 bases. Per the germline V gene, CDR1 is SGHRS and CDR2 is YFSETQ. CDR3 length equals 18 residues. V shed 4 bases, J shed 3 bases, and the junction held 15 bases outside the gene matches. As DNA, the CDR3 is TGCGCCAGCAGCGGATTACCCTACTCTGGGACAGGGGACACTGAAGCTTTCTTT. Its translation: CASSGLPYSGTGDTEAFF. Filled out from reference TRBV5-1 and TRBJ1-1, the complete variable domain reads KAGVTQTPRYLIKTRGQQVTLSCSPISGHRSVSWYQQTPGQGLQFLFEYFSETQRNKGNFPGRFSGRQFSNSRSEMNVSTLELGDSALYLCASSGLPYSGTGDTEAFFGQGTRLTVV.

This clone has a handful of counts. The J gene is TRBJ1-1, the V gene TRBV11-2; D not certain. The CDR3 runs to 13 residues. V gave up 5 bases and J gave up 0 bases, with 7 bases separating them. Germline CDR1 reads SGHAT; CDR2 reads FQNNGV. The CDR3 protein is CASSVSMNTEAFF. The CDR3 nucleotides read TGTGCCAGCAGCGTTTCAATGAACACTGAAGCTTTCTTT.

This chain joins TRBV4-3 and TRBJ1-2; the D gene is possibly TRBD1 (5 bases). Per germline, CDR1 LGHNA and CDR2 YSLEER. The CDR3 contains 15 residues. Trimming removed 0 bases from V and 8 bases from J, with 16 bases in between. In DNA, the CDR3 is TGCGCCAGCAGCCAAGATTGGGGGGGTAGAAGGGGCTACACCTTC. Residues: CASSQDWGGRRGYTF.

This clone has a handful of counts. This chain joins TRBV7-2 and TRBJ2-6; D gene ambiguous. V was shortened by 3 bases and J by 0 bases, with 9 bases between the two germline ends. From germline, CDR1 is SGHTA and CDR2 FQGNSA. This CDR3 has 16 residues. The CDR3 spells CASSLGSFSGANVLTF. CDR3 bases: TGTGCCAGCAGCTTGGGCAGTTTCTCTGGGGCCAACGTCCTGACTTTC.

The CDR3, as DNA: TGTGCCAGCAGCCGCCAGGGGGCCGAGCAGTACTTC. Amino acids: CASSRQGAEQYF. The chain recombines TRBV7-9 with TRBJ2-7; 8 nucleotides align to TRBD1. Germline CDR1 is SEHNR and CDR2 is FQNEAQ (reference sequence). V lost 5 bases to trimming and J lost 6 bases; unmatched junction nucleotides: 3. The CDR3 is 12 residues long.

V usage is TRBV15 and J usage is TRBJ2-1; 11 nucleotides agree with TRBD2. The V and J ends lost 3 bases and 10 bases, in that order; junction bases with no gene match: 8. Germline lookup yields CDR1 LNHNV and CDR2 YYDKDF (reference sequence). CDR3 size: 15 residues. CDR3 loop: CATSRKLAGAPEQFF. CDR3 in DNA: TGTGCCACCAGCAGGAAACTAGCGGGAGCCCCGGAGCAGTTCTTC.